What follows is one T cell receptor (beta chain) and its context. The target of this receptor is not known. The input lacks base qualities; no much larger clone sits a single base away. Libraries were constructed by RT-PCR. Sequencer: Illumina HiSeq 2500. The public reads were quality trimmed at Q25 with fastp and then assembled into clones with MiXCR by TCRdb, keeping productive beta chains. Each record represents a unique CDR3 protein, reported with the most common genes and DNA among its rows. The sample table lists 800,000 to 1,000,000 distinct CDR3 sequences, approximately 22% of them with a count of one. The top ten clonotypes cover about 10% of the sample. Cut back by 2 bases and 3 bases, the V and J ends lie 8 bases apart. Based on the germline V gene, the CDR1 and CDR2 sequences are MGHRA and YSYEKL. Including cysteine and phenylalanine, the CDR3 has 13 amino acids. The retained sequence is limited to the CDR3, 39 bases, with the frame set at the first base.

This sample was included in a study of response to subunit inactivated influenza vaccine (dated by TCRdb to 2017 to 2018). For context, the study as a whole: Deep quantitative T cell receptor repertoire profiling was used in the study to track responses to a trivalent subunit inactivated influenza vaccine.

Results the study describes overall, beyond this receptor: The authors proposed that each seasonal influenza vaccination may bring in only a limited number of new T cells.

The chain couples TRBV4-1 to TRBJ2-7; TRBD2 could be the D gene, as 5 bases match. This receptor was obtained from a man between 45 and 60 years old who received an inactivated influenza vaccine. Donor details come from another sample of the same person, matched by shared clones. This material consisted of PBMCs from blood, taken 5 days after vaccination. The base sequence is TGCGCCAGCAGCCAATGGGAGTACTACGAGCAGTACTTC. It translates to CASSQWEYYEQYF.